This T cell receptor beta chain was captured by sequencing in a study of blood T cells in healthy people across ages. PCR was performed a second time for about 7 to 11 cycles using a sample-barcoded 5' primer and a J-beta primer mix. TCRdb reprocessed the 5' RACE reads with MiXCR, giving one entry per CDR3 protein. The table includes more than 1,000,000 distinct CDR3 sequences, about 25% detected once. CDR3 length: 20 amino acids. Germline V gene data show CDR1 as ENHRY and CDR2 as SYGVKD. Losses at the gene ends were 3 bases for V and 4 bases for J; bases not matched to a gene: 16. This clonotype was counted a few times. This sample was also put to use in a study of T cells of mothers and their children.

The chain uses TRBV10-3 and TRBJ2-6; 9 nucleotides match TRBD1. The clonotype comes from a girl aged 2 to 9 in good health. Sequencing was carried out using blood. CDR3 amino acids: CAISDPIGGTGTTGANVLTF. DNA of the CDR3: TGTGCCATCAGTGACCCCATCGGGGGGACAGGGACAACGGGGGCCAACGTCCTGACTTTC.